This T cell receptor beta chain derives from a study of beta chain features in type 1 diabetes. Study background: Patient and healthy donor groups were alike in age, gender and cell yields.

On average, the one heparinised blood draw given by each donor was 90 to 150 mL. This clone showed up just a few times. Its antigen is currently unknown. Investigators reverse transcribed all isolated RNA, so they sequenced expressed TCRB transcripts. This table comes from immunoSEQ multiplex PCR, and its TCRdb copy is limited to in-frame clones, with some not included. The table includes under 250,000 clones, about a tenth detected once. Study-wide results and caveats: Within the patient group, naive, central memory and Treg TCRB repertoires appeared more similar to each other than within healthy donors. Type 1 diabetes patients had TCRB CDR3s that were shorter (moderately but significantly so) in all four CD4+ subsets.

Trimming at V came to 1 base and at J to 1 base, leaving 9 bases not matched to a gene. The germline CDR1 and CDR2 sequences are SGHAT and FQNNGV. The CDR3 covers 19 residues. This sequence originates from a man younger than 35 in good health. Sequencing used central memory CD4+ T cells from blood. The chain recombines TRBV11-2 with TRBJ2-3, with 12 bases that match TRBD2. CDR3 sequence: CASSLGALAGGGGTDTQYF. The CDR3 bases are TGTGCCAGCAGCTTAGGTGCACTAGCGGGAGGCGGGGGCACAGATACGCAGTATTTT.